The entry below describes one T cell receptor beta chain. TCRdb's table, derived via immunoSEQ multiplex PCR, lists solely in-frame clones and lacks some. The profile shows 50,000 to 65,000 clones, 85% to 95% of them singletons. The data derive from a study of OX40 agonist ivuxolimab in advanced cancers. Study context: Patients enrolled in dose escalation were diagnosed with hepatocellular carcinoma, melanoma, renal cell or head and neck cancer.

CDR3 size: 18 residues. Trimming cost V 4 bases and J 8 bases; bases outside gene matches: 17. Germline-derived CDR1 and CDR2 are SGHTA and FQGNSA. This chain links TRBV7-2 with TRBJ2-1, with 10 positions matching TRBD2. This sequence originates from an adult with an advanced solid tumor such as melanoma, head and neck, liver or kidney cancer. Sequenced here: CD4+ or CD8+ T cells sorted from blood, sampled in a trial of the OX40 agonist ivuxolimab. Written as DNA, the CDR3 is TGTGCCAGCAGCTCCCCCTGGACTAGCGGTCAATTTGGGGATGAGCAGTTCTTC. Its protein is CASSSPWTSGQFGDEQFF.